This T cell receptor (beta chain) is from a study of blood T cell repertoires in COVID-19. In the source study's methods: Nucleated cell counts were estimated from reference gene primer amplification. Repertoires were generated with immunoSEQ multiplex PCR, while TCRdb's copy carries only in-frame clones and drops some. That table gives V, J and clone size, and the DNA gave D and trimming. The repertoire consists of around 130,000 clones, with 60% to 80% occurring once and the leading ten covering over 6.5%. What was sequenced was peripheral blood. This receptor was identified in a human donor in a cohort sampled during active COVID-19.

The chain's CDR3 is CASSQDRAGRRGYTF. CDR3 nucleotides: TGCGCCAGCAGCCAAGATCGGGCAGGGCGGCGCGGCTACACCTTC. The J gene is TRBJ1-2, the V gene TRBV4-1; tentatively, D is TRBD1 (5 bases). V dropped 0 bases and J dropped 8 bases, with 16 bases sitting between them. This CDR3 region has 15 residues. Per the germline V gene, CDR1 is MGHRA and CDR2 is YSYEKL.